This entry concerns a single TCR beta chain. Sample-barcoded 5' priming and a J-beta primer mix drove a second PCR of 7 to 11 cycles. Via MiXCR, TCRdb re-called the 5' RACE reads, giving one row per CDR3 protein. The table lists roughly 900,000 distinct CDR3 sequences, around 48% of them singletons. These data come from a study of blood T cells in healthy people across ages. J lost 6 bases, V lost 3 bases, and 6 bases had no gene match. The CDR3 is 15 residues long. CDR1 and CDR2 from the germline V gene are MDHEN and SYDVKM. The sequence was obtained from a man aged 25 to 40 in good health. The J gene is TRBJ2-2, the V gene TRBV28, with 8 positions matching TRBD1. The sequencing sample was made of blood. This chain's CDR3 is CASSFAQGVAGELFF. The CDR3 DNA follows: TGTGCCAGCAGTTTTGCACAGGGGGTGGCCGGGGAGCTGTTTTTT.